What follows are 30 T cell receptor beta chains derived from one specimen sequenced in a study of response to subunit inactivated influenza vaccine. Each CDR3 protein gets one entry after TCRdb re-called the RT-PCR reads with MiXCR. Among about 580,000 distinct CDR3 sequences listed, around 13% were seen once. Sequencing was performed on PBMCs from blood, taken 11 to 12 days after vaccination. These receptors were collected from a man in his forties or fifties who received an inactivated influenza vaccine.

Many counts were recorded for this clonotype. The chain links TRBV25-1 to TRBJ2-5, with D perhaps being TRBD1 or TRBD2 (6 bases each). The CDR3 is 15 residues long. The V gene lost 1 base and the J gene lost 2 bases, with 11 bases spanning the gap. Looked up from germline, CDR1 is MGHDK and CDR2 is SYGVNS. CDR3 DNA: TGTGCCAGCAGTGAATGGGGGGCGCTTCAAGAGACCCAGTACTTC. Its protein is CASSEWGALQETQYF.

This clonotype was recorded a few times. V is TRBV18 and J is TRBJ2-1; tentatively, D is TRBD1 or TRBD2 (5 bases each). In germline, CDR1 is KGHSH, CDR2 LQKENI. Trimming shortened V by 4 bases and J by 5 bases, and 9 bases separated the two germline ends. CDR3 length: 13 residues. The CDR3 is CASSLGTDNEQFF. The CDR3, as DNA: TGTGCCAGCTCACTAGGGACGGACAATGAGCAGTTCTTC.

V usage is TRBV5-1 and J usage is TRBJ2-7; TRBD1 aligns across 7 bases. V gave up 3 bases and J gave up 3 bases; unmatched junction bases: 6. CDR3 length: 14 amino acids. Germline V gene data show CDR1 as SGHRS and CDR2 as YFSETQ. CDR3 in amino acids: CASSSGDSFYEQYF. CDR3 DNA: TGCGCCAGCAGCTCCGGGGACAGCTTCTACGAGCAGTACTTC.

This clonotype was found many times. The chain couples TRBV4-2 to TRBJ2-3; weak D call: TRBD1 (5 bases). The CDR3 totals 15 residues. In germline, CDR1 is LGHNA, CDR2 YNFKEQ. Trimming stripped 3 bases from V and 2 bases from J, with 12 bases between. CDR3: CASSQTQESTDTQYF. DNA for the CDR3: TGTGCCAGCAGCCAGACACAGGAGTCCACAGATACGCAGTATTTT.

This chain connects TRBV4-1 to TRBJ1-2; 7 nucleotides align to TRBD1. The CDR3 is 15 residues long. Germline values: CDR1 MGHRA, CDR2 YSYEKL. J gave up 4 bases and V 1 base, and 6 bases lay outside the gene matches. The CDR3 spells CASSQGEGQFYGYTF. For the CDR3, the DNA is TGCGCCAGCAGCCAAGGGGAGGGACAGTTCTATGGCTACACCTTC.

This rearrangement joins TRBV20-1 to TRBJ2-7; D is ambiguous. CDR1 and CDR2 from the germline V gene are DFQATT and SNEGSKA (reference sequence). The CDR3 loop spans 13 amino acids. Trimming shortened V by 3 bases and J by 6 bases, and 15 bases separated the two germline ends. DNA of the CDR3: TGCAGTGCTAGCGACCCGACGGTGGGCGAGCAGTACTTC. Translating gives CSASDPTVGEQYF.

This clonotype has ten or more counts. The chain is built from TRBV7-9 and TRBJ1-1; no definite D call. The germline V gene encodes CDR1 SEHNR and CDR2 FQNEAQ (reference sequence). The CDR3 runs to 14 residues. Trimming removed 3 bases at V and 4 bases at J, with 12 bases between. The CDR3 here is CASSLRGPPTEAFF. The CDR3 DNA is TGTGCCAGCAGCTTGCGAGGCCCACCCACTGAAGCTTTCTTT.

This clonotype was detected only a few times. The chain recombines TRBV11-3 with TRBJ2-1, with TRBD2 matching over 8 bases. This CDR3 is 13 amino acids long. The germline CDR1 and CDR2 sequences are SGHNT and YENEEA. After removal of 5 bases from V and 10 bases from J, the junction contained 7 bases not matched to a gene. CDR3 sequence (DNA): TGTGCCAGCAGCGGTCTAGCGGGTGACGAGCAGTTCTTC. Residues: CASSGLAGDEQFF.

The gene calls are TRBV12-3 or TRBV12-4 and TRBJ1-5; D may be TRBD1 (5 bases). The CDR3 spans 14 residues. V dropped 9 bases and J dropped 6 bases, with 18 bases sitting between them. CDR3 in DNA: TGTGCCAGTGGAGGGCCGGGGGGGAGTCAGCCCCAGCATTTT. Protein product: CASGGPGGSQPQHF.

V and J are TRBV19 and TRBJ2-5; 7 bases align to TRBD1. CDR1 LNHDA and CDR2 SQIVND come from the germline V gene (reference sequence). Trimming at V came to 3 bases and at J to 2 bases, leaving 0 bases not matched to a gene. The length of the CDR3 is 13 residues. CDR3 region: CASSMGQQETQYF. CDR3 nucleotides: TGTGCCAGTAGTATGGGACAGCAAGAGACCCAGTACTTC. The full variable domain, with the rest looked up from reference TRBV19 and TRBJ2-5, is DGGITQSPKYLFRKEGQNVTLSCEQNLNHDAMYWYRQDPGQGLRLIYYSQIVNDFQKGDIAEGYSVSREKKESFPLTVTSAQKNPTAFYLCASSMGQQETQYFGPGTRLLVL.

This clonotype was picked up a small number of times. This rearrangement joins TRBV7-9 to TRBJ2-1, with 9 bases aligning to TRBD2. The V and J ends lost 6 bases and 9 bases, in that order; junction bases with no gene match: 6. In germline, CDR1 is SEHNR, CDR2 FQNEAQ (reference sequence). The CDR3 is 13 amino acids. CDR3 amino acids: CASSLAGSGEQFF. The CDR3 DNA sequence: TGTGCCAGCAGTCTAGCGGGGTCTGGTGAGCAGTTCTTC.

This clonotype was seen more than once but under ten times. J is TRBJ2-1 and V is TRBV27; the D gene is possibly TRBD2 (6 bases). V dropped 2 bases and J dropped 9 bases, with 14 bases sitting between them. The CDR3 contains 14 residues. Germline-derived CDR1 and CDR2 are MNHEY and SMNVEV (reference sequence). The CDR3 DNA reads TGTGCCAGCAGTTTACGCGGGGTCGTGGTTGAGCAGTTCTTC. This sequence encodes CASSLRGVVVEQFF.

This clonotype was recorded at least ten times. The chain links TRBV3-1 to TRBJ2-5; 7 positions agree with TRBD1. CDR3 size: 16 residues. V gave up 1 base and J gave up 5 bases; unmatched junction bases: 10. Per germline, CDR1 LGHDT and CDR2 YNNKEL (reference sequence). The CDR3 spells CASSQAKTDRAETQYF. In nucleotides, the CDR3 is TGTGCCAGCAGCCAAGCGAAAACCGACAGGGCTGAGACCCAGTACTTC.

CDR3 protein: CATSDFGAGQETQYF. The CDR3 DNA follows: TGTGCCACCAGTGATTTTGGAGCAGGCCAAGAGACCCAGTACTTC. V usage is TRBV24-1 and J usage is TRBJ2-5; no reliable D call. The CDR3 length is 15 residues. The germline V and J ends were trimmed by 1 base and 1 base, with 9 bases remaining between them. Per the germline V gene, CDR1 is KGHDR and CDR2 is SFDVKD.

This clonotype was picked up many times. V is TRBV12-3 or TRBV12-4 and J is TRBJ1-1; weak D call: TRBD1 (5 bases). The CDR3 length is 13 residues. Trimming stripped 5 bases from V and 1 base from J, with 8 bases between. The CDR3 region has the DNA TGTGCCAGCAGTCACGGGGGGAACACTGAAGCTTTCTTT. This translates into CASSHGGNTEAFF.

A few counts support this clonotype. The rearrangement links TRBV6-5 to TRBJ2-3; D assignment may be TRBD1 or TRBD2 (5 bases each). V was pared by 0 bases and J by 0 bases, with 19 bases between. Germline values: CDR1 MNHEY, CDR2 SVGAGI. The CDR3 totals 19 residues. The CDR3 DNA reads as TGTGCCAGCAGTTACTCGATTATTCGTGTCGGGGACAGCACAGATACGCAGTATTTT. Its translation is CASSYSIIRVGDSTDTQYF.

In its sample, this clonotype was seen many times. V usage is TRBV6-5 and J usage is TRBJ1-6; no definite D call. Germline CDR1 and CDR2: MNHEY and SVGAGI. V was cut by 0 bases and J by 9 bases, with 12 bases left in between. The CDR3 loop spans 15 amino acids. CDR3 protein: CASSYSNGEGSPLHF. In nucleotides, the CDR3 is TGTGCCAGCAGTTACTCGAACGGCGAGGGTTCACCCCTCCACTTT.

This chain joins TRBV5-1 and TRBJ2-2; D might be TRBD1 (6 bases). V lost 4 bases and J lost 3, with 16 bases in between. Germline V gives CDR1 SGHRS, CDR2 YFSETQ. The CDR3 is 16 residues long. The CDR3 region is CASSRPRGADTGELFF. DNA of the CDR3: TGCGCCAGCAGCCGCCCCAGGGGTGCGGACACCGGGGAGCTGTTTTTT.

A few counts support this clonotype. The chain recombines TRBV5-1 with TRBJ2-3; 11 bases map to TRBD2. Trimming took 0 bases from V and 6 from J; bases not matched to a gene: 6. This CDR3 spans 16 amino acids. Germline V gives CDR1 SGHRS, CDR2 YFSETQ. The CDR3: CASSLVSGGATDTQYF. The CDR3 DNA reads TGCGCCAGCAGCTTGGTTAGCGGGGGGGCCACCGATACGCAGTATTTT.

The chain is built from TRBV28 and TRBJ2-3; the D gene is possibly TRBD2 (5 bases). V was pared by 5 bases and J by 4 bases, with 22 bases between. The CDR3 is 17 amino acids. Per germline, CDR1 MDHEN and CDR2 SYDVKM. The CDR3 bases are TGTGCCAGCAGTCTGGGCACTTCGCGGGCCCGAGCAGATACGCAGTATTTT. It yields the protein CASSLGTSRARADTQYF.

The chain combines TRBV4-2 with TRBJ2-7; D ambiguous. Germline CDR1 is LGHNA and CDR2 is YNFKEQ. The germline V and J ends were trimmed by 0 bases and 6 bases, with 12 bases remaining between them. This CDR3 comprises 14 residues. The CDR3 region is CASSQENDSSEQYF. The CDR3 DNA sequence: TGTGCCAGCAGCCAAGAAAACGACTCATCCGAGCAGTACTTC.

The rearrangement links TRBV20-1 to TRBJ2-7; 7 nucleotides agree with TRBD1. The CDR3 is made up of 14 amino acids. V lost 1 base, J lost 7 bases, and 10 bases stayed unmatched. The germline gives CDR1 DFQATT, CDR2 SNEGSKA (reference sequence). The CDR3 loop reads CSARVGTAHKEQYF. The CDR3 nucleotides read TGCAGTGCTAGAGTGGGGACAGCGCATAAGGAGCAGTACTTC.

The chain is built from TRBV6-1 and TRBJ2-7; D perhaps matches TRBD2 (5 bases). The CDR3 loop spans 16 amino acids. Germline V gives CDR1 MNHNS, CDR2 SASEGT. Deletions cut 10 bases from V and 0 bases from J, with 22 bases between. The CDR3 spells CATTGNPSMSSYEQYF. CDR3 nucleotides: TGTGCCACCACGGGGAATCCTTCGATGAGCTCCTACGAGCAGTACTTC.

There are a few counts of this clonotype. The chain combines TRBV28 with TRBJ2-7; a possible D gene is TRBD1 (6 bases). Per germline, CDR1 MDHEN and CDR2 SYDVKM. CDR3 length equals 15 residues. V gave up 2 bases and J gave up 2 bases, with 13 bases separating them. The CDR3 DNA follows: TGTGCCAGCAGTTTAGACGAAAGGGGGACCTACGAGCAGTACTTC. Translation gives CASSLDERGTYEQYF. Full variable domain (remainder filled in from reference TRBV28 and TRBJ2-7): DVKVTQSSRYLVKRTGEKVFLECVQDMDHENMFWYRQDPGLGLRLIYFSYDVKMKEKGDIPEGYSVSREKKERFSLILESASTNQTSMYLCASSLDERGTYEQYFGPGTRLTVT.

This clonotype came up a few times. The gene calls are TRBV7-9 and TRBJ2-3; 7 nucleotides agree with TRBD1. Trimming removed 5 bases from V and 5 bases from J; junction bases left unmatched: 7. The germline gives CDR1 SEHNR, CDR2 FQNEAQ (reference sequence). CDR3 length equals 14 residues. The CDR3 is CASSPRGLKDTQYF. CDR3 in DNA: TGTGCCAGCAGCCCGAGGGGGCTAAAAGATACGCAGTATTTT.

V and J are TRBV12-3 or TRBV12-4 and TRBJ2-7; D may be TRBD1 or TRBD2 (5 bases each). CDR3 length: 16 residues. V dropped 1 base and J dropped 0 bases, with 13 bases sitting between them. The CDR3 here is CASSLGDGLSSYEQYF. CDR3 coding DNA: TGTGCCAGCAGTTTAGGGGACGGCTTGAGCTCCTACGAGCAGTACTTC.

V usage is TRBV20-1 and J usage is TRBJ2-3, with 7 bases fitting TRBD2. CDR1 is DFQATT and CDR2 is SNEGSKA in the germline V gene (reference sequence). This CDR3 spans 14 amino acids. The V and J ends lost 2 bases and 3 bases, in that order; junction bases with no gene match: 5. This chain's CDR3 is CSARLAERTDTQYF. The CDR3 nucleotides read TGCAGTGCTAGACTAGCGGAGAGAACAGATACGCAGTATTTT.

The table lists this clonotype with a few counts. The V and J genes are TRBV29-1 and TRBJ2-4; D is uncertain. The CDR3 is 14 residues long. Germline CDR1 is SQVTM and CDR2 is ANQGSEA. V was clipped by 6 bases and J by 0 bases, with 12 bases between them. The CDR3 DNA follows: TGCAGCGTCCAACAGCGACTAGCCAAAAACATTCAGTACTTC. It is translated as CSVQQRLAKNIQYF.

The rearrangement links TRBV28 to TRBJ2-7; TRBD1 matches 8 bases. Germline V CDR1 and CDR2: MDHEN, SYDVKM. Trimming at V came to 5 bases and at J to 8 bases, leaving 11 bases not matched to a gene. The CDR3 consists of 14 residues. In nucleotides, the CDR3 is TGTGCCAGCAGTGGGACAGGCCGCCCTGTGAAGCAGTACTTC. Translated, it gives CASSGTGRPVKQYF.

The chain couples TRBV12-3 or TRBV12-4 to TRBJ2-5, with 15 bases matching TRBD2. V lost 4 bases to trimming and J lost 2 bases; unmatched junction nucleotides: 5. The CDR3 consists of 17 residues. The CDR3 region has the DNA TGTGCCAGCAGTTCCCCGGGACTAGCGGGGGGACAAGAGACCCAGTACTTC. Amino acids: CASSSPGLAGGQETQYF.